These 29 T cell receptor beta chains originate from one sample sequenced in a study of blood T cell repertoires in COVID-19. Profiling relied on immunoSEQ multiplex PCR, and the TCRdb table lists in-frame clones only, not all of them. Of 100,000 or so clones in the sample, roughly 79% are singletons; the top ten hold more than 8%. Sequencing was performed on peripheral blood. Receptors originate from a woman aged 70-85 years with acute or convalescent COVID-19.

The gene calls are TRBV18 and TRBJ2-2; 8 nucleotides line up with TRBD1. The CDR3 is 15 amino acids. Germline loops: CDR1 KGHSH, CDR2 LQKENI. The V segment lost 3 bases and the J segment 3 bases; nucleotides outside the gene matches: 3. The CDR3 loop is CASSPDRGYTGELFF. CDR3 nucleotide sequence: TGTGCCAGCTCACCCGACAGGGGTTACACCGGGGAGCTGTTTTTT.

The CDR3 nucleotides are TGTGCCAGCATGGGGACAGCTTTTAATCAGCCCCAGCATTTT. Its translation is CASMGTAFNQPQHF. This chain connects TRBV2 to TRBJ1-5; 7 nucleotides align to TRBD1. Germline CDR1 reads SNHLY; CDR2 reads FYNNEI. The V gene end was trimmed by 7 bases and the J gene end by 4 bases; junction bases not matched to a gene: 7. The CDR3 covers 14 residues. Filled out from reference TRBV2 and TRBJ1-5, the complete variable domain reads EPEVTQTPSHQVTQMGQEVILRCVPISNHLYFYWYRQILGQKVEFLVSFYNNEISEKSEIFDDQFSVERPDGSNFTLKIRSTKLEDSAMYFCASMGTAFNQPQHFGDGTRLSIL.

V is TRBV10-3 and J is TRBJ2-7; 11 bases map to TRBD1. CDR1 and CDR2 from the germline V gene are ENHRY and SYGVKD. The CDR3 contains 15 residues. The trim removed 0 bases at V and 7 bases at J, leaving 5 bases unmatched. CDR3 sequence reads: CAISESGDRGEEQYF. CDR3 DNA: TGTGCCATCAGTGAGTCGGGGGACAGGGGGGAAGAGCAGTACTTC.

V gene TRBV27 combines with J gene TRBJ2-7; 10 bases are a match to TRBD2. V shed 7 bases, J shed 0 bases, and the junction held 6 bases outside the gene matches. Germline loops: CDR1 MNHEY, CDR2 SMNVEV (reference sequence). The CDR3 has 15 amino acids. CDR3 loop: CASKNLAGASYEQYF. In DNA form, the CDR3 reads TGTGCCAGCAAGAATCTAGCGGGGGCCTCCTACGAGCAGTACTTC.

The gene calls are TRBV11-2 and TRBJ2-4; TRBD2 matches at 8 bases. The length of the CDR3 is 16 residues. Germline V CDR1 and CDR2: SGHAT, FQNNGV. With V trimmed by 1 base and J by 6 bases, 8 bases remained unmatched. The CDR3 sequence: CASSLVTGGLSNIQYF. The CDR3 DNA reads as TGTGCCAGCAGCTTAGTGACGGGGGGGCTTTCAAACATTCAGTACTTC.

The rearrangement links TRBV27 to TRBJ1-2; D unclear. The CDR3 has 14 residues. The germline gives CDR1 MNHEY, CDR2 SMNVEV (reference sequence). Trimming removed 6 bases from V and 0 bases from J, with 11 bases in between. This chain's CDR3 is CASRLRTANYGYTF. CDR3 DNA: TGTGCCAGCAGGCTACGTACGGCTAACTATGGCTACACCTTC.

This clone was seen only once. V and J are TRBV7-2 and TRBJ2-1, with TRBD2 as a possible D gene (5 bases). V was trimmed by 5 bases and J by 4 bases, leaving 18 bases between them. The CDR3 sequence is 16 residues long. Germline CDR1 SGHTA, CDR2 FQGNSA. The CDR3, as DNA: TGTGCCAGCAGCCCCCCAGCGGCAATGGGGTACAATGAGCAGTTCTTC. It codes for CASSPPAAMGYNEQFF. The whole variable domain, remainder taken from reference TRBV7-2 and TRBJ2-1, is GAGVSQSPSNKVTEKGKDVELRCDPISGHTALYWYRQSLGQGLEFLIYFQGNSAPDKSGLPSDRFSAERTGGSVSTLTIQRTQQEDSAVYLCASSPPAAMGYNEQFFGPGTRLTVL.

The rearrangement links TRBV4-1 to TRBJ2-3, with 8 bases that match TRBD2. Unmatched junction bases numbered 13, after V lost 1 base and J lost 4 bases. Germline values: CDR1 MGHRA, CDR2 YSYEKL. CDR3 length equals 18 residues. CDR3 bases: TGCGCCAGCAGCCAAGGCGGAGTGCAAGCGGGAGTGGCAGATACGCAGTATTTT. This sequence encodes CASSQGGVQAGVADTQYF.

In DNA form, the CDR3 reads TGTGCCAGCAGCCCCGGTGGGACTAGCGGGAAGGATGAGCAGTTCTTC. Translation gives CASSPGGTSGKDEQFF. The gene calls are TRBV28 and TRBJ2-1; 13 bases map to TRBD2. The CDR3 sequence is 16 residues long. V trimming: 6 bases; J trimming: 8 bases; junction bases outside the gene matches: 10. Germline V gene data show CDR1 as MDHEN and CDR2 as SYDVKM. Using reference TRBV28 and TRBJ2-1 for the parts outside the CDR3, the full variable domain is DVKVTQSSRYLVKRTGEKVFLECVQDMDHENMFWYRQDPGLGLRLIYFSYDVKMKEKGDIPEGYSVSREKKERFSLILESASTNQTSMYLCASSPGGTSGKDEQFFGPGTRLTVL.

This sequence joins TRBV27 and TRBJ1-2; 8 nucleotides line up with TRBD1. There are 14 residues in the CDR3. The germline CDR1 and CDR2 sequences are MNHEY and SMNVEV (reference sequence). After removal of 6 bases from V and 3 bases from J, the junction contained 6 bases not matched to a gene. CDR3 sequence: CASSHGQGDYGYTF. The CDR3 nucleotides read TGTGCCAGCAGCCATGGACAGGGTGACTATGGCTACACCTTC.

V is TRBV6-5 and J is TRBJ1-2, with 7 nucleotides matching TRBD1. CDR3 length: 13 amino acids. V was pared by 4 bases and J by 4 bases, with 3 bases of the junction left unmatched. Germline V gene data show CDR1 as MNHEY and CDR2 as SVGAGI. For the CDR3, the DNA is TGTGCCAGCAGTTTGGGACAGCCCTATGGCTACACCTTC. Protein product: CASSLGQPYGYTF.

V and J are TRBV7-2 and TRBJ1-4; D might be TRBD1 (5 bases). CDR3 length equals 13 residues. The V end lost 5 bases, the J end lost 6 bases, and 10 bases lay between the germline ends. Germline V gene data show CDR1 as SGHTA and CDR2 as FQGNSA. The CDR3 DNA reads as TGTGCCAGCAGCAATTGGGGGGATGAAAAACTGTTTTTT. This sequence encodes CASSNWGDEKLFF.

The gene calls are TRBV11-2 and TRBJ1-5; no clear D. The germline V and J ends were trimmed by 0 bases and 6 bases, with 6 bases remaining between them. There are 13 residues in the CDR3. Germline V gene lookup returns CDR1 SGHAT and CDR2 FQNNGV. The CDR3 DNA sequence: TGTGCCAGCAGCTTAGAACGGGGTCAGCCCCAGCATTTT. Its translation: CASSLERGQPQHF.

V and J are TRBV7-2 and TRBJ2-7; 10 bases agree with TRBD1. V shed 5 bases, J shed 3 bases, and the junction held 10 bases outside the gene matches. Germline V gives CDR1 SGHTA, CDR2 FQGNSA. The CDR3 is made up of 16 amino acids. The CDR3 spells CASSARAGQGHYEQYF. DNA of the CDR3: TGTGCCAGCAGCGCGAGGGCGGGACAGGGGCACTACGAGCAGTACTTC.

The chain recombines TRBV29-1 with TRBJ2-1; D gene unclear. V lost 6 bases and J lost 3, with 3 bases in between. This CDR3 is 10 amino acids long. CDR1 and CDR2 (germline): SQVTM, ANQGSEA. CDR3 residues: CSVGYNEQFF. The CDR3 DNA is TGCAGCGTCGGCTACAATGAGCAGTTCTTC.

V usage is TRBV27 and J usage is TRBJ2-5; possibly TRBD1 for D (5 bases). Germline loops: CDR1 MNHEY, CDR2 SMNVEV (reference sequence). Trimming left V 6 bases short and J 0 bases short, with 11 bases between. This CDR3 comprises 14 residues. CDR3 amino acids: CASRPQGHQETQYF. The CDR3 coding sequence is TGTGCCAGCAGACCCCAGGGCCACCAAGAGACCCAGTACTTC.

The chain combines TRBV7-2 with TRBJ2-7; 12 bases agree with TRBD2. V shed 1 base, J shed 11 bases, and the junction held 9 bases outside the gene matches. Germline loops: CDR1 SGHTA, CDR2 FQGNSA. The CDR3 totals 15 residues. The CDR3 loop reads CASSLEPSGRAREYF. CDR3 in DNA: TGTGCCAGCAGCTTAGAGCCTAGCGGGAGGGCTAGGGAGTACTTC.

The chain joins TRBV10-3 to TRBJ1-3; maybe TRBD1 (5 bases). Trimming removed 7 bases from V and 4 bases from J, with 11 bases in between. The CDR3 sequence is 13 residues long. CDR1 and CDR2 from the germline V gene are ENHRY and SYGVKD. In DNA, the CDR3 is TGTGCCATCACCCGGGACTTAGGAAACACCATATATTTT. As protein: CAITRDLGNTIYF.

This sequence joins TRBV7-9 and TRBJ1-6; TRBD1 aligns across 8 bases. V lost 5 bases to trimming and J lost 6 bases; unmatched junction nucleotides: 0. The CDR3 is 13 residues long. CDR1 is SEHNR and CDR2 is FQNEAQ in the germline V gene (reference sequence). CDR3 loop: CASSTGGNSPLHF. The CDR3 coding sequence is TGTGCCAGCAGCACAGGGGGTAATTCACCCCTCCACTTT.

The V gene is TRBV4-3, the J gene TRBJ1-1; no firm D call. This CDR3 is built from 15 residues. From germline, CDR1 is LGHNA and CDR2 YSLEER. Trimming left V 0 bases short and J 0 bases short, with 8 bases between. In DNA, the CDR3 is TGCGCCAGCAGCCAAGAAGCCACAGTGAACACTGAAGCTTTCTTT. Translated: CASSQEATVNTEAFF.

This clone was observed a single time. Written as DNA, the CDR3 is TGTGCCAGCAGCTTAGGCAGGGGGCGGGAGGAGCAGTACTTC. Translation gives CASSLGRGREEQYF. V is TRBV13 and J is TRBJ2-7, with D possibly matching TRBD1 (8 bases). The germline V gene encodes CDR1 PRHDT and CDR2 FYEKMQ (reference sequence). The ends were cut back, 0 bases at V and 7 bases at J, with 13 bases in the middle. The CDR3 runs to 14 residues.

The chain joins TRBV2 to TRBJ2-1, with 8 nucleotides matching TRBD2. CDR3 size: 15 residues. Trimming at V came to 3 bases and at J to 1 base, leaving 2 bases not matched to a gene. The germline gives CDR1 SNHLY, CDR2 FYNNEI. CDR3 nucleotides: TGTGCCAGCAGTGAGGCGGGGGGTTCCTACAATGAGCAGTTCTTC. Translation: CASSEAGGSYNEQFF.

The V and J genes are TRBV9 and TRBJ2-7, with a weak D call TRBD2 (5 bases). Germline CDR1 is SGDLS and CDR2 is YYNGEE. The ends were cut back, 4 bases at V and 3 bases at J, with 20 bases in the middle. This CDR3 is 16 amino acids long. The CDR3 DNA reads as TGTGCCAGCAGCCGTTCCTCGGGGAGCGGAAGCTACGAGCAGTACTTC. Its translation is CASSRSSGSGSYEQYF. The entire variable domain, with the rest obtained from reference TRBV9 and TRBJ2-7, is as follows: DSGVTQTPKHLITATGQRVTLRCSPRSGDLSVYWYQQSLDQGLQFLIQYYNGEERAKGNILERFSAQQFPDLHSELNLSSLELGDSALYFCASSRSSGSGSYEQYFGPGTRLTVT.

The chain uses TRBV12-3 or TRBV12-4 and TRBJ2-3; D unresolved. The V and J ends lost 3 bases and 2 bases respectively, with 6 bases between them. This CDR3 has 13 amino acids. CDR3 sequence reads: CASSFTNTDTQYF. The CDR3 region has the DNA TGTGCCAGCAGTTTTACTAACACAGATACGCAGTATTTT.

This sequence joins TRBV6-5 and TRBJ1-2, with D possibly being TRBD1 (6 bases). Trimming left V 6 bases short and J 0 bases short, with 14 bases between. Per germline, CDR1 MNHEY and CDR2 SVGAGI. CDR3 size: 15 residues. This CDR3 reads CASRASTGANYGYTF. The CDR3 nucleotides read TGTGCCAGCAGGGCGTCGACAGGAGCTAACTATGGCTACACCTTC.

This sequence joins TRBV28 and TRBJ1-1; D is perhaps TRBD1 (6 bases). CDR1 is MDHEN and CDR2 is SYDVKM in the germline V gene. There are 15 residues in the CDR3. Deletions cut 7 bases from V and 5 bases from J, with 20 bases between. The CDR3 loop is CASIGTPARGTEAFF. The CDR3 nucleotides are TGTGCCAGCATTGGGACACCCGCCCGAGGAACTGAAGCTTTCTTT. Based on the CDR3 plus reference TRBV28 and TRBJ1-1, the full variable domain is DVKVTQSSRYLVKRTGEKVFLECVQDMDHENMFWYRQDPGLGLRLIYFSYDVKMKEKGDIPEGYSVSREKKERFSLILESASTNQTSMYLCASIGTPARGTEAFFGQGTRLTVV.

The DNA of the CDR3 is TGTGCCAGCAGCTTAGGTAATAGCAATCAGCCCCAGCATTTT. Protein: CASSLGNSNQPQHF. This rearrangement joins TRBV7-6 to TRBJ1-5; D unclear. Germline V gene lookup returns CDR1 SGHVS and CDR2 FNYEAQ. The germline V and J ends were trimmed by 1 base and 0 bases, with 4 bases remaining between them. CDR3 length: 14 amino acids.

This clone was observed a few times. CDR3 bases: TGTGCCAGCAGGGAAAGGGACTCAAGCAATCAGCCCCAGCATTTT. Its translation is CASRERDSSNQPQHF. The V gene is TRBV2, the J gene TRBJ1-5; a weak D match, TRBD1 (5 bases). V gave up 6 bases and J gave up 1 base, with 13 bases separating them. The CDR3 covers 15 residues. The germline gives CDR1 SNHLY, CDR2 FYNNEI. Combining the CDR3 with reference TRBV2 and TRBJ1-5 gives the whole variable domain EPEVTQTPSHQVTQMGQEVILRCVPISNHLYFYWYRQILGQKVEFLVSFYNNEISEKSEIFDDQFSVERPDGSNFTLKIRSTKLEDSAMYFCASRERDSSNQPQHFGDGTRLSIL.

The chain combines TRBV18 with TRBJ1-2; D perhaps matches TRBD1 (5 bases). The CDR3 loop spans 13 amino acids. Germline values: CDR1 KGHSH, CDR2 LQKENI. Trimming stripped 3 bases from V and 2 bases from J, with 7 bases between. The chain's CDR3 is CASSPSGNYGYTF. Written as DNA, the CDR3 is TGTGCCAGCTCACCTTCAGGGAACTATGGCTACACCTTC.